These 9 T cell receptor beta chains were sequenced from one sample in a study of blood T cells in healthy people across ages. Primers used in a second PCR of about 6 to 12 cycles were a sample-barcoded 5' primer and a J-beta primer mix. One entry per CDR3 protein results from TCRdb running MiXCR on the 5' RACE reads. This table has some 1.8 million distinct CDR3 sequences, 35% to 50% appearing once. The sample was blood. Every receptor here comes from a human donor in good health.

The table lists this clonotype with a few counts. The chain links TRBV20-1 to TRBJ2-5; 7 nucleotides line up with TRBD1. The CDR3 is 16 amino acids. Germline V gene sequence: CDR1 DFQATT, CDR2 SNEGSKA (reference sequence). V gave up 5 bases and J gave up 4 bases; unmatched junction bases: 16. CDR3 loop: CSAPELLTGLGETQYF. The CDR3 nucleotides are TGCAGTGCTCCTGAACTCCTGACAGGGCTAGGAGAGACCCAGTACTTC.

Only a few counts were recorded for this clonotype. The chain couples TRBV27 to TRBJ1-2; D might be TRBD1 (6 bases). The CDR3 has 14 amino acids. Per germline, CDR1 MNHEY and CDR2 SMNVEV (reference sequence). The V gene lost 2 bases and the J gene lost 6 bases, with 13 bases spanning the gap. For the CDR3, the DNA is TGTGCCAGCAGTTTACGGGAGGGGGTTGATGGCTACACCTTC. Translated: CASSLREGVDGYTF.

The CDR3 spells CSVEGLPDEAFF. The CDR3, as DNA: TGCAGCGTTGAAGGGTTGCCTGATGAAGCTTTCTTT. The rearrangement joins TRBV29-1 to TRBJ1-1; D not certain. CDR3 length equals 12 residues. The V gene's germline CDR1 is SQVTM and CDR2 ANQGSEA. The germline V and J ends were trimmed by 1 base and 7 bases, with 10 bases remaining between them. Full variable domain (rest looked up from reference TRBV29-1 and TRBJ1-1): SAVISQKPSRDICQRGTSLTIQCQVDSQVTMMFWYRQQPGQSLTLIATANQGSEATYESGFVIDKFPISRPNLTFSTLTVSNMSPEDSSIYLCSVEGLPDEAFFGQGTRLTVV.

The chain uses TRBV6-1 and TRBJ2-7; no clear D gene. Germline CDR1 and CDR2: MNHNS and SASEGT. The V and J ends lost 6 bases and 2 bases respectively, with 17 bases between them. CDR3 length: 15 amino acids. CDR3 sequence reads: CASSLAEQLTYEQYF. CDR3 nucleotide sequence: TGTGCCAGCAGCTTGGCGGAACAACTTACCTACGAGCAGTACTTC.

The J gene is TRBJ1-1, the V gene TRBV4-3, with a possible D match to TRBD1 (6 bases). The CDR3 is made up of 16 amino acids. Deletions cut 4 bases from V and 0 bases from J, with 15 bases between. CDR1 is LGHNA, CDR2 YSLEER, per germline. The chain's CDR3 is CASSPSTGLMNTEAFF. CDR3 DNA: TGCGCCAGCAGCCCCTCGACAGGACTGATGAACACTGAAGCTTTCTTT.

The chain has TRBV19 and TRBJ2-7, with D tentatively TRBD2 (6 bases). Germline V gene data show CDR1 as LNHDA and CDR2 as SQIVND (reference sequence). The CDR3 extends over 15 amino acids. Trimming took 7 bases from V and 1 from J, leaving 17 bases between them. The CDR3 sequence: CASTTGRGASYEQYF. CDR3 bases: TGTGCCAGTACCACCGGGCGGGGAGCATCCTACGAGCAGTACTTC. Combining the CDR3 with reference TRBV19 and TRBJ2-7 gives the whole variable domain DGGITQSPKYLFRKEGQNVTLSCEQNLNHDAMYWYRQDPGQGLRLIYYSQIVNDFQKGDIAEGYSVSREKKESFPLTVTSAQKNPTAFYLCASTTGRGASYEQYFGPGTRLTVT.

The genes are TRBV7-9 and TRBJ2-7; perhaps TRBD2 as D (5 bases). CDR3 length: 14 amino acids. Looked up from germline, CDR1 is SEHNR and CDR2 is FQNEAQ (reference sequence). V lost 7 bases and J lost 6, with 19 bases in between. The CDR3 reads CASTIEGLGAEQYF. CDR3 coding DNA: TGTGCCAGCACCATTGAAGGGTTGGGAGCCGAGCAGTACTTC. Drawing the rest from reference TRBV7-9 and TRBJ2-7, the complete variable domain is DTGVSQNPRHKITKRGQNVTFRCDPISEHNRLYWYRQTLGQGPEFLTYFQNEAQLEKSRLLSDRFSAERPKGSFSTLEIQRTEQGDSAMYLCASTIEGLGAEQYFGPGTRLTVT.

The chain has TRBV18 and TRBJ1-2; no firm D call. V was trimmed by 3 bases and J by 8 bases, leaving 13 bases between them. CDR1 KGHSH and CDR2 LQKENI come from the germline V gene. The CDR3 loop spans 13 amino acids. CDR3: CASSPSDKRGYTF. Here the CDR3 DNA reads TGTGCCAGCTCACCCTCCGACAAGCGCGGCTACACCTTC.

The DNA for the CDR3 is TGTGCCAGCAGCCAAGCTGGACTAGCGGGGCCCTACGAGCAGTACTTC. This gives the protein CASSQAGLAGPYEQYF. V usage is TRBV3-1 and J usage is TRBJ2-7, with 12 bases fitting TRBD2. The CDR3 contains 16 residues. The V and J ends lost 1 base and 2 bases, in that order; junction bases with no gene match: 3. CDR1 is LGHDT and CDR2 is YNNKEL in the germline V gene (reference sequence).